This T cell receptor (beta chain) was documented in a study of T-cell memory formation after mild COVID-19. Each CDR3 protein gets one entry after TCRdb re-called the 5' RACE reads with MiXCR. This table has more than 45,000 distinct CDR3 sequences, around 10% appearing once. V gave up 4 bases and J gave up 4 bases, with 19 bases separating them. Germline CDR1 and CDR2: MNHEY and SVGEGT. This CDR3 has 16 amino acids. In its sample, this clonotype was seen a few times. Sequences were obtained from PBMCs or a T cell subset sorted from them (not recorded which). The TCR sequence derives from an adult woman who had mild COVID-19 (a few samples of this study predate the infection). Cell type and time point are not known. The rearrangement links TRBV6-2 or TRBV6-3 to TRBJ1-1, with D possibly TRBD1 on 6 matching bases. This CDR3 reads CASSSPGRGVRTEAFF. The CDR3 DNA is TGTGCCAGCAGTTCCCCCGGCAGGGGTGTGCGCACTGAAGCTTTCTTT.